The T cell receptor (beta chain) under discussion was sequenced for a study of control samples from healthy donors and cancer patients. Profiled with immunoSEQ multiplex PCR; TCRdb holds only in-frame clones, not every one. Among about 120,000 clones listed, 87% were seen once. The receptor was isolated from a man aged 25 to 40 in good health. The specimen sequenced was blood.

CDR3: CASRVRDRGGQPQHF. CDR3 sequence (DNA): TGTGCCAGCAGGGTCCGGGACAGGGGGGGACAGCCCCAGCATTTT. V usage is TRBV2 and J usage is TRBJ1-5; 11 positions agree with TRBD1. V was pared by 6 bases and J by 7 bases, with 8 bases of the junction left unmatched. Germline-derived CDR1 and CDR2 are SNHLY and FYNNEI. CDR3 size: 15 residues. Full variable domain (remainder filled in from reference TRBV2 and TRBJ1-5): EPEVTQTPSHQVTQMGQEVILRCVPISNHLYFYWYRQILGQKVEFLVSFYNNEISEKSEIFDDQFSVERPDGSNFTLKIRSTKLEDSAMYFCASRVRDRGGQPQHFGDGTRLSIL.